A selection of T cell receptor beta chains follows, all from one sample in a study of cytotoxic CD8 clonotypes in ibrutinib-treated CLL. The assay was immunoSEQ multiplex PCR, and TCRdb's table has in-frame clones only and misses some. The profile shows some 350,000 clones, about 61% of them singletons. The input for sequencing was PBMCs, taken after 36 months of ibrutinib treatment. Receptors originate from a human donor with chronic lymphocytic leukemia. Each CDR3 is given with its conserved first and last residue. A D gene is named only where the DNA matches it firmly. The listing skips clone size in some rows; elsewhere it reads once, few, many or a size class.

TGTGCCAGCAGCTCCTACGAAGAGACCCAGTACTTC,CASSSYEETQYF,.,TRBJ2-5,TRBV5-4,.,12
TGTGCCAGCTCACCCCAAACAGGGGGCAATCAGCCCCAGCATTTT,CASSPQTGGNQPQHF,TRBD1,TRBJ1-5,TRBV18,few,15
TGTGCCAGTGGGACAGGGGGCTTTGGGGGAGATACGCAGTATTTT,CASGTGGFGGDTQYF,TRBD1,TRBJ2-3,TRBV19,.,15
TGTGCCAGCAGCTTATCTGGACTAGGAGGAGATACGCAGTATTTT,CASSLSGLGGDTQYF,TRBD2,TRBJ2-3,TRBV7-2,.,15
TGTGCCAGCAGCCGGACTAGCGGGACACAAGAGACCCAGTACTTC,CASSRTSGTQETQYF,TRBD2,TRBJ2-5,TRBV6-4,.,15
TGCAGCGTGGGAGACACCGGGGAGCTGTTTTTT,CSVGDTGELFF,.,TRBJ2-2,TRBV29-1,few,11
TGTGCCAGCAGTCCGGGAGACGGCGAGCAGTTCTTC,CASSPGDGEQFF,.,TRBJ2-1,TRBV9,.,12
TGTGCCAGCAGGCCAGGGACTAGCGGGAGCTACGAGCAGTACTTC,CASRPGTSGSYEQYF,TRBD2,TRBJ2-7,TRBV6-1,once,15
TGTGCCAGCAGCTTATTTTGGGGGCGGAATGAGCAGTTCTTC,CASSLFWGRNEQFF,.,TRBJ2-1,TRBV7-8,.,14
TGTGCCAGCAGAACTAGCGGGAGGTACACAGATACGCAGTATTTT,CASRTSGRYTDTQYF,TRBD2,TRBJ2-3,TRBV6-5,.,15
TGTGCCAGCTCAGAAGCGGGGGGCCAAGAGACCCAGTACTTC,CASSEAGGQETQYF,TRBD2,TRBJ2-5,TRBV18,few,14
TGTGCCAGCTCACCAGGGCAAGAGACCCAGTACTTC,CASSPGQETQYF,.,TRBJ2-5,TRBV18,.,12
TGTGCCAGCAGTGGGATTGGGACTAGCGACACCGGGGAGCTGTTTTTT,CASSGIGTSDTGELFF,TRBD2,TRBJ2-2,TRBV2,few,16
TGTGCCAGCAGTGATCGGTCCCTAAGGAGGGAGCAGTACTTC,CASSDRSLRREQYF,.,TRBJ2-7,TRBV25-1,.,14
TGTGCCAGCAGTTTGGGCAGGGGCCCCTACGAGCAGTACTTC,CASSLGRGPYEQYF,.,TRBJ2-7,TRBV27,.,14
TGTGCCAGTACCACAGGGGAGACCGGGGAGCTGTTTTTT,CASTTGETGELFF,TRBD1,TRBJ2-2,TRBV19,.,13
TGTGCCAGCAGCAAAGCGCCCTGGGACAGCCTCTACGAGCAGTACTTC,CASSKAPWDSLYEQYF,.,TRBJ2-7,TRBV21-1,.,16
TGTGCCAGCAGCGAGGCCCTAGTAAACGAGCAGTACTTC,CASSEALVNEQYF,.,TRBJ2-7,TRBV7-2,.,13
TGTGCCAGCAGCGTAGGCCCGAAAAACTATGGCTACACCTTC,CASSVGPKNYGYTF,.,TRBJ1-2,TRBV9,.,14
TGTGCCAGCAGCCCGGTGCTGATCGCAGATACGCAGTATTTT,CASSPVLIADTQYF,.,TRBJ2-3,TRBV7-8,.,14
TGTGCCATCAGTGCGGACTTTGAGGTTGACTATGGCTACACCTTC,CAISADFEVDYGYTF,.,TRBJ1-2,TRBV10-3,.,15
TGTGCCAGCTCACCCACGGGGAACACTGAAGCTTTCTTT,CASSPTGNTEAFF,.,TRBJ1-1,TRBV18,once,13